This passage covers 17 T cell receptor beta chains from one sample sequenced in a study of tumor-infiltrating lymphocytes in primary liver carcinoma. Priming with a constant-region primer yielded TCR beta cDNA from 400 to 500 ng total RNA. For TCR beta, libraries were produced by three nested multiplex PCR rounds using slightly modified ARM-PCR. It was with TRBV1-TRBV30 forward primers and a C-beta reverse primer that the first two PCR rounds were run, at around 11 cycles each. A single record per CDR3 protein comes from TCRdb applying MiXCR to the multiplex PCR reads. The sample includes around 35,000 distinct CDR3 sequences, around 80% of them seen just once. Joint extraction of RNA and DNA used roughly 18-34 mg of bulk tissue that was unsorted. The sequenced material came from tumor-adjacent normal liver tissue. These receptors all stem from a man aged 35 to 55 with primary liver carcinoma and hepatitis B virus infection.

The rearrangement joins TRBV12-3 or TRBV12-4 to TRBJ2-7; no definite D call. The CDR3 covers 11 residues. V shed 5 bases and J shed 8 bases, with 10 bases lying between them. Here the CDR3 DNA reads TGTGCCAGCAGTCGATCCTTCAAGCAGTACTTC. This sequence encodes CASSRSFKQYF.

Comment on this clonotype: At one boundary the junction diverges from the germline segment, which might be a read error. The chain employs TRBV14 and TRBJ2-1; 11 bases align to TRBD2. The CDR3 runs to 16 residues. Germline loops: CDR1 SGHDN, CDR2 FVKESK. The CDR3 DNA sequence: TGTACCAGCAGCCACCGTAGCGGGGGGGCCCTAAGTGAGCAGTTCTTC. Translating it yields CTSSHRSGGALSEQFF.

About this clonotype itself: At one of its ends the junction is not consistent with the germline gene, which may arise from a read error. The chain is built from TRBV11-2 and TRBJ2-1; the D is unclear. From germline, CDR1 is SGHAT and CDR2 FQNNGV. CDR3 size: 13 residues. The CDR3 reads CANSLGIAGEQCF. The CDR3 DNA reads TGTGCCAACAGCTTAGGAATAGCCGGTGAGCAGTGCTTC.

In the case of this clonotype: No conserved phenylalanine or tryptophan ends this CDR3, so it is likely a read error. It is unclear where the CDR3 begins or ends on the DNA, so no DNA is shown, and the CDR3 is as TCRdb lists it. The CDR3 protein is CASKPSTDTQYL. The chain joins TRBV6-1 to TRBJ2-3. The germline V gene encodes CDR1 MNHNS and CDR2 SASEGT. Including both end residues, the CDR3 is 12 amino acids long.

About this clonotype itself: Sequence at one end of the junction differs from germline and may be a read error. The chain is built from TRBV4-2 and TRBJ1-1; no reliable D call. Looked up from germline, CDR1 is LGHNA and CDR2 is YNFKEQ. CDR3 size: 11 residues. CDR3: CTSNPGIEAFF. CDR3 DNA: TGTACCAGCAACCCGGGAATAGAAGCTTTCTTT.

As for this clonotype: The junction differs from germline at one of its ends, possibly a read error. The rearrangement joins TRBV6-1 to TRBJ1-1; 7 positions agree with TRBD1. The germline gives CDR1 MNHNS, CDR2 SASEGT. The CDR3 extends over 14 amino acids. The CDR3 coding sequence is TGTGCAAGCAGTCGGACAGGTGAGATCGCTGAAGCTTTCTTT. This codes for CASSRTGEIAEAFF.

The chain joins TRBV4-3 to TRBJ1-2, with D possibly matching TRBD1 (5 bases). Trimming took off 7 bases at V and 2 bases at J, with 20 bases between the two ends. Per the germline V gene, CDR1 is LGHNA and CDR2 is YSLEER. This CDR3 contains 16 residues. In DNA form, the CDR3 reads TGCGCCAGCAACCAGATAGGGGCAGGGAGGAACTATGGCTACACCTTC. Its translation is CASNQIGAGRNYGYTF.

The V gene is TRBV29-1, the J gene TRBJ2-5; D may match TRBD1 or TRBD2 (5 bases each). The CDR3 is 13 amino acids. In germline, CDR1 is SQVTM, CDR2 ANQGSEA. Trimming stripped 4 bases from V and 8 bases from J, with 17 bases between. CDR3 coding DNA: TGCAGCGTTGGGGGACGGCATGGGGGAACCCAGTACTTC. The encoded protein is CSVGGRHGGTQYF.

A remark on this clonotype: A read error may account for a junction end that differs from germline. The chain is built from TRBV11-1 and TRBJ2-1; 11 nucleotides line up with TRBD2. The CDR3 spans 20 residues. Per germline, CDR1 SGHAT and CDR2 FQDESV (reference sequence). CDR3 amino acids: CARSIGKTSGASRIGNERFF. As DNA, the CDR3 is TGTGCCAGGAGCATAGGAAAGACTAGCGGGGCCTCACGGATCGGCAATGAGCGGTTCTTC.

This clonotype has just one count. The junction differs from germline at one of its ends, possibly a read error. The rearrangement uses TRBV10-3 and TRBJ2-3; D unresolved. This CDR3 has 11 amino acids. The V gene's germline CDR1 is ENHRY and CDR2 SYGVKD. Here the CDR3 reads CTIQGTDTQYF. The CDR3 nucleotides read TGTACCATTCAAGGCACAGATACGCAGTATTTT.

On this clonotype itself: The CDR3 carries no conserved terminal phenylalanine or tryptophan, so it likely arises from a read error. This chain links TRBV5-4 with TRBJ2-3, with D tentatively TRBD2 (7 bases). The CDR3 has 16 residues. V was shortened by 0 bases and J by 4 bases, with 15 bases between the two germline ends. The V gene's germline CDR1 is SGHNT and CDR2 YYREEE (reference sequence). CDR3 in amino acids: CASSLDAGAFADTQYS. The CDR3 DNA sequence: TGTGCCAGCAGCTTGGACGCGGGGGCCTTCGCAGATACGCAGTATTCT.

Details on this clonotype: Germline and junction disagree at one end, which may indicate a read error. The chain is built from TRBV7-8 and TRBJ2-7, with 7 nucleotides matching TRBD2. The CDR3 has 13 residues. Germline CDR1 reads SGHVS; CDR2 reads FQNEAQ. CDR3 protein: CASSFTSAYERYF. DNA for the CDR3: TGCGCCAGCAGCTTTACTAGCGCCTACGAGCGGTACTTC.

The chain recombines TRBV28 with TRBJ1-6, with D possibly being TRBD1 (6 bases). The CDR3 consists of 18 residues. Per the germline V gene, CDR1 is MDHEN and CDR2 is SYDVKM. CDR3 DNA sequence: TGTGCTAGTCAACCCGGGACAAGGGGCGAGATGGAGAATTCACCCCTCCACTTT. Protein product: CASQPGTRGEMENSPLHF.

By share, this clonotype counts as medium-sized. The V call is TRBV4-2, the J call TRBJ1-3; no reliable D call. There are 13 residues in the CDR3. The germline V and J ends were trimmed by 5 bases and 4 bases, with 9 bases remaining between them. The germline gives CDR1 LGHNA, CDR2 YNFKEQ. The CDR3, as DNA: TGTGCCAGCAGCGTCAGAGGAGGAAACACCATATATTTT. Encoded protein: CASSVRGGNTIYF.

As to this clonotype: A junction boundary mismatches the germline segment, possibly from a read error. The V and J genes are TRBV29-1 and TRBJ2-5, with D tentatively TRBD1 (6 bases). Germline CDR1 reads SQVTM; CDR2 reads ANQGSEA. CDR3 size: 15 residues. In nucleotides, the CDR3 is TGCAGCGTCGAAGCGGACAGAGGGCGAGCAGAGATCCAGTACTTC. The encoded protein is CSVEADRGRAEIQYF.

This clonotype was picked up many times. The rearrangement uses TRBV10-3 and TRBJ2-2; 8 bases agree with TRBD2. Germline V gives CDR1 ENHRY, CDR2 SYGVKD. The CDR3 totals 12 residues. The trim removed 11 bases at V and 8 bases at J, leaving 7 bases unmatched. This CDR3 is CAAGGAEGELFF. The DNA for the CDR3 is TGTGCCGCGGGAGGAGCCGAGGGGGAGCTGTTTTTT.

Regarding this clonotype: The CDR3 carries no conserved terminal phenylalanine or tryptophan, so it likely arises from a read error. V usage is TRBV29-1 and J usage is TRBJ2-7, with 7 bases matching TRBD1. The CDR3 spans 15 residues. The germline CDR1 and CDR2 sequences are SQVTM and ANQGSEA. This chain's CDR3 is CSLEVGDSFYYEQYL. The DNA for the CDR3 is TGCAGCCTTGAAGTTGGGGACAGTTTTTACTACGAGCAGTACTTA.